What follows are 32 T cell receptor beta chains derived from one specimen sequenced in a study of regulatory T cells in long-lasting Graves disease. Combining iRepertoire HTBI primers with Arm-PCR of CDR3 regions, the authors built TCR beta libraries. MiXCR was run by TCRdb on the multiplex PCR reads, yielding one entry per CDR3 protein. The sample shows about 660,000 distinct CDR3 sequences, about 32% of them seen only once. Time point here: persistent/refractory GD, antithyroid drugs over 5 years with positive TRAb. From RNA extracted from PBMCs, the TCR library was made. This sample comprised peripheral blood mononuclear cells (PBMCs), obtained when the disease was refractory, from a patient treated with antithyroid drugs. Receptors originate from a female donor with Graves disease.

Many counts were recorded for this clonotype. This chain links TRBV13 with TRBJ1-5, with D uncertain. The V gene's germline CDR1 is PRHDT and CDR2 FYEKMQ (reference sequence). V dropped 3 bases and J dropped 0 bases, with 6 bases sitting between them. The CDR3 extends over 14 amino acids. CDR3 residues: CASSLRYSNQPQHF. CDR3 sequence (DNA): TGTGCCAGCAGCTTGAGGTATAGCAATCAGCCCCAGCATTTT.

V is TRBV3-1 and J is TRBJ2-7; D gene unclear. V was shortened by 8 bases and J by 4 bases, with 15 bases between the two germline ends. This CDR3 region has 13 residues. Germline V gene sequence: CDR1 LGHDT, CDR2 YNNKEL (reference sequence). CDR3: CASSGLIKYEQYF. CDR3 sequence (DNA): TGTGCCAGCTCTGGGCTTATTAAATACGAGCAGTACTTC.

The V call is TRBV25-1, the J call TRBJ1-1, with 9 bases identical to TRBD1. V was clipped by 3 bases and J by 4 bases; unmatched bases: 6. Germline CDR1 reads MGHDK; CDR2 reads SYGVNS. This CDR3 comprises 15 residues. CDR3 sequence reads: CASSDPGQGGTEAFF. The CDR3 DNA reads as TGTGCCAGCAGTGACCCGGGACAGGGAGGCACTGAAGCTTTCTTT.

This chain uses TRBV11-2 with TRBJ2-2, with TRBD2 as a possible D gene (6 bases). V lost 8 bases and J 4 bases, leaving 8 bases between the germline ends. In germline, CDR1 is SGHAT, CDR2 FQNNGV. This CDR3 has 12 residues. As DNA, the CDR3 is TGTGCCAGCGCGGGGCGCACCGGGGAGCTGTTTTTT. It specifies CASAGRTGELFF.

Ten or more counts support this clonotype. The chain joins TRBV2 to TRBJ1-1, with D maybe TRBD1 (6 bases). This CDR3 is built from 12 residues. Trimming left V 6 bases short and J 4 bases short, with 9 bases between. Germline V gives CDR1 SNHLY, CDR2 FYNNEI. The CDR3 bases are TGTGCCAGCAGCCCAGGGGTCACTGAAGCTTTCTTT. This encodes CASSPGVTEAFF.

The chain links TRBV6-1 to TRBJ1-1, with 11 bases matching TRBD1. Unmatched junction bases numbered 11, after V lost 6 bases and J lost 5 bases. Germline V gene data show CDR1 as MNHNS and CDR2 as SASEGT. The CDR3 contains 16 residues. The DNA of the CDR3 is TGTGCCAGCAGGAGGGGGCTGGGGACAGGGGGTACTGAAGCTTTCTTT. Translated, it gives CASRRGLGTGGTEAFF.

In its sample, this clonotype was seen a few times. The CDR3 sequence: CASRDGNRGSGYTF. The CDR3, as DNA: TGTGCCAGCAGGGACGGAAACAGGGGGTCTGGCTACACCTTC. The V gene is TRBV28, the J gene TRBJ1-2, with 8 bases aligning to TRBD1. The CDR3 extends over 14 amino acids. The germline V gene has CDR1 MDHEN and CDR2 SYDVKM. Trimming took 6 bases from V and 7 from J; bases not matched to a gene: 10.

Many counts were recorded for this clonotype. The chain uses TRBV6-5 and TRBJ1-1, with D perhaps matching TRBD1 (6 bases). The V gene's germline CDR1 is MNHEY and CDR2 SVGAGI. V lost 2 bases to trimming and J lost 0 bases, with 13 bases between them. This CDR3 contains 16 residues. Here the CDR3 DNA reads TGTGCCAGCAGTTACGCGAGGGGGTTGGTGAACACTGAAGCTTTCTTT. The encoded protein is CASSYARGLVNTEAFF.

Note on this clonotype: A far more abundant clone sits one base away, making this likely a read error. The chain combines TRBV28 with TRBJ1-1, with a tentative D call TRBD1 (5 bases). This CDR3 has 15 residues. Looked up from germline, CDR1 is MDHEN and CDR2 is SYDVKM. The CDR3 spells CASQISGRLNTGAFF. The CDR3 bases are TGTGCCAGCCAAATATCGGGACGGTTGAACACTGGAGCTTTCTTT.

In its sample, this clonotype was seen a few times. V gene TRBV27 combines with J gene TRBJ2-5, with D uncertain. V dropped 10 bases and J dropped 0 bases, with 15 bases sitting between them. Germline-derived CDR1 and CDR2 are MNHEY and SMNVEV (reference sequence). CDR3 length: 14 residues. CDR3 sequence: CATKNLLYQETQYF. In DNA form, the CDR3 reads TGTGCCACCAAAAATTTGTTGTACCAAGAGACCCAGTACTTC.

This clonotype has at least ten counts. V is TRBV5-1 and J is TRBJ2-7; tentatively, D is TRBD1 (5 bases). Trimming shortened V by 2 bases and J by 5 bases, and 14 bases separated the two germline ends. The length of the CDR3 is 14 residues. The germline V gene encodes CDR1 SGHRS and CDR2 YFSETQ. CDR3 residues: CASSLTGRANEQYF. Here the CDR3 DNA reads TGCGCCAGCAGCTTAACGGGCAGGGCAAACGAGCAGTACTTC. Using reference TRBV5-1 and TRBJ2-7 for the parts outside the CDR3, the full variable domain is KAGVTQTPRYLIKTRGQQVTLSCSPISGHRSVSWYQQTPGQGLQFLFEYFSETQRNKGNFPGRFSGRQFSNSRSEMNVSTLELGDSALYLCASSLTGRANEQYFGPGTRLTVT.

This clonotype was seen at least ten times. V gene TRBV12-3 or TRBV12-4 combines with J gene TRBJ2-2, with D uncertain. The germline V and J ends were trimmed by 5 bases and 6 bases, with 13 bases remaining between them. This CDR3 contains 14 residues. The CDR3 region is CASSPNRAAGELFF. The CDR3 bases are TGTGCCAGCAGTCCAAACAGAGCTGCCGGGGAGCTGTTTTTT.

This clonotype was recorded a few times. This chain joins TRBV19 and TRBJ1-5; D unclear. This CDR3 region has 13 residues. CDR1 LNHDA and CDR2 SQIVND come from the germline V gene (reference sequence). The V gene lost 9 bases and the J gene lost 0 bases, with 9 bases spanning the gap. In nucleotides, the CDR3 is TGTGCCAGCAGCGACGTTAGCAATCAGCCCCAGCATTTT. Encoded protein: CASSDVSNQPQHF.

This chain connects TRBV18 to TRBJ1-1; 9 bases match TRBD1. J lost 5 bases, V lost 4 bases, and 8 bases had no gene match. Germline CDR1 is KGHSH and CDR2 is LQKENI. The CDR3 is 15 amino acids. CDR3 sequence: CASSQTGGEITEAFF. The CDR3 coding sequence is TGTGCCAGCTCACAGACAGGGGGTGAGATTACTGAAGCTTTCTTT.

This chain connects TRBV5-1 to TRBJ1-4, with 9 positions matching TRBD1. Per germline, CDR1 SGHRS and CDR2 YFSETQ. This CDR3 contains 15 residues. With V trimmed by 5 bases and J by 7 bases, 9 bases remained unmatched. The CDR3 loop reads CASRQLTGGREKLFF. The CDR3 nucleotides are TGCGCCAGCAGACAGCTTACAGGGGGCCGTGAAAAACTGTTTTTT.

About this clonotype: A much larger clone differs from this one at a single base, so this may be a read error. This sequence joins TRBV12-3 or TRBV12-4 and TRBJ1-1, with a tentative D call TRBD1 (5 bases). V gave up 6 bases and J gave up 3 bases, with 11 bases separating them. The CDR3 length is 13 residues. The CDR3 region is CASSLMGDTEAFF. CDR3 coding DNA: TGTGCCAGCAGCTTGATGGGGGACACTGAAGCTTTCTTT.

The rearrangement joins TRBV5-5 to TRBJ2-2; 7 positions match TRBD2. CDR3 size: 15 residues. Germline V gives CDR1 SGHKS, CDR2 YYEKEE (reference sequence). Losses at the gene ends were 3 bases for V and 4 bases for J; bases not matched to a gene: 6. The DNA of the CDR3 is TGTGCCAGCAGCTGGGACTATAGCGTCACCGGGGAGCTGTTTTTT. Translated: CASSWDYSVTGELFF.

The table lists this clonotype with many counts. The chain is built from TRBV2 and TRBJ2-6; tentatively, D is TRBD1 (6 bases). Germline V gene data show CDR1 as SNHLY and CDR2 as FYNNEI. V shed 5 bases and J shed 0 bases, with 8 bases lying between them. The CDR3 totals 15 residues. The CDR3 nucleotides are TGTGCCAGCAGTATGACAGGCTCTGGGGCCAACGTCCTGACTTTC. Protein: CASSMTGSGANVLTF. Full variable domain (remainder filled in from reference TRBV2 and TRBJ2-6): EPEVTQTPSHQVTQMGQEVILRCVPISNHLYFYWYRQILGQKVEFLVSFYNNEISEKSEIFDDQFSVERPDGSNFTLKIRSTKLEDSAMYFCASSMTGSGANVLTFGAGSRLTVL.

The chain joins TRBV4-1 to TRBJ1-2, with a weak D call TRBD1 (6 bases). The CDR3 length is 18 residues. Germline CDR1 MGHRA, CDR2 YSYEKL. Trimming cost V 1 base and J 0 bases, with 18 bases left between them. The DNA of the CDR3 is TGCGCCAGCAGCCAAGCCTCGGGGGGCCTCCTAGCTAACTATGGCTACACCTTC. The encoded protein is CASSQASGGLLANYGYTF.

This clonotype was observed a few times. The chain couples TRBV2 to TRBJ1-3; D is unclear. This CDR3 has 14 residues. From germline, CDR1 is SNHLY and CDR2 FYNNEI. Trimming removed 6 bases from V and 4 bases from J, with 13 bases in between. The CDR3 DNA reads as TGTGCCAGCAGCCCCCGCGCGGAGGGAAACACCATATATTTT. It specifies CASSPRAEGNTIYF.

This clonotype was counted many times. The chain is built from TRBV6-1 and TRBJ1-2; D is undetermined. Per the germline V gene, CDR1 is MNHNS and CDR2 is SASEGT. The CDR3 is 12 residues long. Trimming pared 4 bases from V and 3 bases from J, leaving 6 bases between. This CDR3 is CASSGPYYGYTF. CDR3 nucleotides: TGTGCCAGCAGTGGACCGTACTATGGCTACACCTTC.

Concerning this clonotype itself: A much larger clone is a single base away; this may be a read error. This chain links TRBV2 with TRBJ2-5; either TRBD1 or TRBD2 may fit D (6 bases each). V lost 5 bases to trimming and J lost 9 bases, with 25 bases between them. The CDR3 length is 16 residues. Germline CDR1 reads SNHLY; CDR2 reads FYNNEI. This chain's CDR3 is CASSSLSGRGGEAQYF. CDR3 DNA sequence: TGTGCCAGCAGTTCCCTCTCGGGCAGGGGCGGGGAGGCCCAGTACTTC.

This clonotype was detected many times. CDR3 nucleotides: TGTGCCAGCCTACGGACACCGAACACCGGGGAGCTGTTTTTT. Protein product: CASLRTPNTGELFF. The chain uses TRBV6-1 and TRBJ2-2; possibly TRBD1 for D (5 bases). Per germline, CDR1 MNHNS and CDR2 SASEGT. The CDR3 is 14 amino acids. V lost 8 bases, J lost 0 bases, and 10 bases lay in between.

This clonotype was seen once. V and J are TRBV20-1 and TRBJ1-5; D gene uncertain. The CDR3 is 16 residues long. Germline CDR1 DFQATT, CDR2 SNEGSKA (reference sequence). V dropped 2 bases and J dropped 0 bases, with 14 bases sitting between them. This CDR3 is CSARKQVSYSNQPQHF. The CDR3 DNA follows: TGCAGTGCTAGAAAACAAGTTTCCTATAGCAATCAGCCCCAGCATTTT.

As concerns this clonotype: A single base separates this from a much larger clone, so it may be a read error. The V gene is TRBV3-1, the J gene TRBJ2-7, with D maybe TRBD1 (8 bases). The V and J ends lost 2 bases and 5 bases respectively, with 13 bases between them. The CDR3 runs to 14 residues. Germline assignment: CDR1 LGHDT and CDR2 YNNKEL (reference sequence). The CDR3 sequence is CASSQTGGGDEQYF. In DNA form, the CDR3 reads TGTGCCAGCAGCCAAACAGGGGGGGGCGACGAGCAGTACTTC.

A few counts support this clonotype. The V gene is TRBV14, the J gene TRBJ2-5, with TRBD2 identical over 14 bases. CDR1 SGHDN and CDR2 FVKESK come from the germline V gene. J was trimmed by 5 bases and V by 8 bases; bases with no gene match: 13. The CDR3 is made up of 17 amino acids. CDR3 sequence reads: CASSLRTSGRRAETQYF. The CDR3 region has the DNA TGTGCCAGCTCCCTACGGACTAGCGGGAGGCGGGCGGAGACCCAGTACTTC.

The chain links TRBV6-1 to TRBJ1-2; unclear D gene. V dropped 7 bases and J dropped 0 bases, with 9 bases sitting between them. Germline lookup yields CDR1 MNHNS and CDR2 SASEGT. The CDR3 is 13 residues long. The CDR3: CASTPGTNYGYTF. CDR3 in DNA: TGTGCCAGCACGCCTGGCACTAACTATGGCTACACCTTC.

This clonotype was detected many times. The chain couples TRBV15 to TRBJ1-2, with 10 bases lining up with TRBD1. Germline CDR1 reads LNHNV; CDR2 reads YYDKDF (reference sequence). The V and J ends lost 1 base and 4 bases, in that order; junction bases with no gene match: 3. The CDR3 totals 15 residues. The CDR3 is CATSRAGTGVYGYTF. CDR3 DNA sequence: TGTGCCACCAGCAGAGCCGGGACAGGGGTCTATGGCTACACCTTC.

A few counts support this clonotype. In nucleotides, the CDR3 is TGCAGCGCCTCCGGGACTGAAGCTTTCTTT. It yields the protein CSASGTEAFF. The chain links TRBV29-1 to TRBJ1-1; D is unclear. This CDR3 is 10 amino acids long. V dropped 7 bases and J dropped 5 bases, with 8 bases sitting between them. CDR1 is SQVTM and CDR2 is ANQGSEA in the germline V gene.

The chain recombines TRBV20-1 with TRBJ1-5; 8 bases map to TRBD1. The CDR3 covers 16 residues. The germline CDR1 and CDR2 sequences are DFQATT and SNEGSKA (reference sequence). J lost 5 bases, V lost 2 bases, and 11 bases had no gene match. The CDR3 sequence is CSARTSAATGDQPQHF. The CDR3 nucleotides read TGCAGTGCTAGAACATCCGCCGCGACAGGGGATCAGCCCCAGCATTTT.

About this clonotype itself: Possible read error: a much larger clone is one base away. Lacking the conserved final phenylalanine or tryptophan, this CDR3 likely reflects a read error. V gene TRBV28 combines with J gene TRBJ1-5, with unresolved D. Germline CDR1 and CDR2: MDHEN and SYDVKM. CDR3 length: 14 residues. The V gene lost 5 bases and the J gene lost 0 bases, with 8 bases spanning the gap. CDR3 amino acids: CASSGRYSNQPQHS. The CDR3 region has the DNA TGTGCCAGCAGTGGACGCTATAGCAATCAGCCCCAGCATTCT.

The chain uses TRBV20-1 and TRBJ2-7; 9 bases fit TRBD2. The germline V gene has CDR1 DFQATT and CDR2 SNEGSKA (reference sequence). V shed 1 base, J shed 3 bases, and the junction held 7 bases outside the gene matches. This CDR3 has 15 amino acids. CDR3 DNA: TGCAGTGCTAGAGGGGCGGGAGGGCCTAGCTACGAGCAGTACTTC. Amino acids: CSARGAGGPSYEQYF.